Listed below are T cell receptor beta chains from one sample, sequenced in a study of shared clonotypes between healthy human individuals. Profiled with immunoSEQ multiplex PCR; TCRdb holds only in-frame clones, not every one. The repertoire holds around 2.1 million clones, with about 93% as singletons. Sequencing input: naive CD8+ T cells from PBMCs. These TCRs come from a man aged 18 to 30 in good health. Some clones in this sample may be carry-over from other donors' samples. CDR3s leave out the opening cysteine and the closing phenylalanine or tryptophan.

V	J	CDR3
TRBV5-8	TRBJ1-5	ASSLIRDGPKGQPQH
TRBV5-4	TRBJ2-7	ASSEMDRGSYEQY
TRBV29-1	TRBJ1-2	SVDEQVNYNGYGYT
TRBV10-3	TRBJ2-7	ATIGQGSEQY
TRBV29-1	TRBJ2-1	SGIRRTYNEQF
TRBV15	TRBJ1-5	ATSPSGRNQPQH
TRBV6-6	TRBJ2-7	ATLGWDRVSYEQY
TRBV6-1	TRBJ1-1	ASSEGGWPGRSEAF
TRBV29-1	TRBJ1-1	SARGQSLNTEAF
TRBV7-8	TRBJ2-1	ASSFFGSGTYNEQF
TRBV29-1	TRBJ2-2	SVRRANTGELF
TRBV28	TRBJ2-7	ASSSTRTSGALHWTYEQY
TRBV19	TRBJ2-3	ASSPTEIVYTDTQY
TRBV27	TRBJ1-2	ASSFGSTYGYT
TRBV7-2	TRBJ2-2	ASSERTGYTGELF
TRBV19	TRBJ2-1	ASTISGSSYNEQF
TRBV4-2	TRBJ2-7	ASSPGDGEYEQY
TRBV6-1	TRBJ2-1	ASSMSGSSYNEQF
TRBV7-6	TRBJ2-7	ASSLARGPYEQY
TRBV11-2	TRBJ2-7	ASSSWTSGPSSLYEQY
TRBV14	TRBJ2-7	ASSQVGGGNEQY
TRBV7-3	TRBJ2-2	ASSLLAGGTGELF
TRBV18	TRBJ2-1	ASSPPRLAGVYNEQF
TRBV15	TRBJ1-2	ATASDRGHGYT
TRBV5-1	TRBJ1-1	ASSLGQGSEAF
TRBV13	TRBJ2-3	ASYSWGGTDTQY
TRBV4-1	TRBJ2-3	ASSQDGTSGEYGTQY
TRBV13	TRBJ2-5	ASSLWGQGEETQY
TRBV28	TRBJ2-2	ASSLAEANTGELF
TRBV4-1	TRBJ2-7	ASSQGTVRWYEQY
TRBV9	TRBJ2-5	ASSVSGRIEETQY
TRBV9	TRBJ1-4	ASSVVPGEKLF
TRBV9	TRBJ1-2	ASSVGTSNYGYT
TRBV7-9	TRBJ2-5	ASGTSGNQETQY
TRBV27	TRBJ2-7	ASSLYGTRSSYEQY
TRBV27	TRBJ2-1	ASRFYPDEQF
TRBV6-7	TRBJ2-2	ASSYVLRQFIVPTNTGELF
TRBV11-1	TRBJ2-1	ASSLGSGSVGQF
TRBV7-8	TRBJ2-3	ASRGLASSTDTQY
TRBV4-1	TRBJ2-2	ASSQRGGTNTGELF
TRBV7-9	TRBJ2-7	ASSLGFPPEQY
TRBV25-1	TRBJ1-2	ASSETHSTGYGYT
TRBV21-1	TRBJ1-1	ASSPRTGESSEAF
TRBV7-9	TRBJ2-1	ASSPRRGDVNEQF
TRBV9	TRBJ1-3	ASSGPRTQSSGNTIY
TRBV28	TRBJ1-1	ASSFPTGGMNTEAF
TRBV6-4	TRBJ1-1	ASKDRANTEAF
TRBV28	TRBJ2-2	ASSFSAGGSGELF